This T cell receptor (beta chain) was identified in a study of OX40 agonist ivuxolimab in advanced cancers. The overall study: Patients were over 65% male with ages roughly 20 to 90, mean about 65. Study outcomes and limitations: There were, on average, more expanded clones in CD8+ T cells than in CD4+. Clonal expansion among partial responders at 0.1-3.0 mg/kg ranked near the lowest.

Samples were taken at baseline and on day 1 of cycles 4 and 7. The repertoire was sequenced with immunoSEQ multiplex PCR; TCRdb's copy has only in-frame clones and lacks some. The table shows 97,000 or so clones, with 90% occurring only once. A word on this clone: What it binds is unknown.

The sequencing used CD4+ or CD8+ T cells sorted from blood, collected in a trial of the OX40 agonist ivuxolimab. The clonotype was recovered from an adult with an advanced solid tumor such as melanoma, head and neck, liver or kidney cancer.

CDR3 in amino acids: CSAVGVREQFF. The CDR3 coding sequence is TGCAGTGCTGTGGGGGTCCGGGAGCAGTTCTTC. V usage is TRBV20-1 and J usage is TRBJ2-1, with D possibly being TRBD1 or TRBD2 (5 bases each). V was pared by 5 bases and J by 10 bases, with 12 bases between. The germline V gene encodes CDR1 DFQATT and CDR2 SNEGSKA (reference sequence). The CDR3 length is 11 residues.